This passage covers 21 T cell receptor beta chains from one sample sequenced in a study of control samples from healthy donors and cancer patients. Measured with immunoSEQ multiplex PCR; TCRdb has only the in-frame clones, and not every one. Here the sample spans some 71,000 clones, more than 70% being singletons. Source material: PBMCs. Receptors were obtained from a man between 60 and 75 years old with colorectal cancer.

The chain has TRBV28 and TRBJ1-1; a weak D match, TRBD1 (6 bases). Germline V gives CDR1 MDHEN, CDR2 SYDVKM. The CDR3 is 15 amino acids. Trimming removed 6 bases at V and 6 bases at J, with 20 bases between. The CDR3 loop reads CASRVPTGNGAEAFF. CDR3 bases: TGTGCCAGCAGGGTCCCCACAGGGAATGGTGCTGAAGCTTTCTTT.

The rearrangement links TRBV7-2 to TRBJ1-3; D may be TRBD1 (6 bases). Looked up from germline, CDR1 is SGHTA and CDR2 is FQGNSA. The CDR3 spans 14 residues. V lost 6 bases and J 8 bases, leaving 17 bases between the germline ends. DNA for the CDR3: TGTGCCAGCAGGCGAGGGGGGAGCGGAGACACCATATATTTT. This encodes CASRRGGSGDTIYF.

This chain uses TRBV10-3 with TRBJ1-2; maybe TRBD1 (6 bases). CDR3 size: 12 residues. V lost 5 bases, J lost 8 bases, and 12 bases lay in between. CDR1 and CDR2 (germline): ENHRY, SYGVKD. CDR3 loop: CAISLTGTGYTF. The CDR3 region has the DNA TGTGCCATCAGTCTAACAGGGACCGGCTACACCTTC.

This clone appeared once. This chain connects TRBV7-2 to TRBJ1-5; D uncertain. Germline values: CDR1 SGHTA, CDR2 FQGNSA. Trimming removed 5 bases from V and 7 bases from J, with 15 bases in between. The CDR3 is made up of 14 amino acids. Written as DNA, the CDR3 is TGTGCCAGCAGCCCCCGGGAGCGCGGACAGCCCCAGCATTTT. It yields the protein CASSPRERGQPQHF.

DNA for the CDR3: TGTGCCAGTAGTATAGAGACGGATACCGGGGAGCTGTTTTTT. This sequence encodes CASSIETDTGELFF. This chain connects TRBV19 to TRBJ2-2; D is uncertain. Germline V gives CDR1 LNHDA, CDR2 SQIVND (reference sequence). V was cut by 0 bases and J by 5 bases, with 7 bases left in between. The CDR3 is 14 residues long.

The chain couples TRBV18 to TRBJ1-6; D is ambiguous. Per the germline V gene, CDR1 is KGHSH and CDR2 is LQKENI. Trimming removed 3 bases at V and 7 bases at J, with 13 bases between. The CDR3 sequence is 15 residues long. For the CDR3, the DNA is TGTGCCAGCTCACCCCAAGGAGGCTGGAATTCACCCCTCCACTTT. Its protein is CASSPQGGWNSPLHF.

The rearrangement links TRBV15 to TRBJ2-2; D is perhaps TRBD2 (7 bases). CDR3 length: 16 amino acids. Looked up from germline, CDR1 is LNHNV and CDR2 is YYDKDF (reference sequence). Trimming cost V 5 bases and J 6 bases, with 19 bases left between them. This CDR3 is CATSGGARDRAGELFF. The CDR3 coding sequence is TGTGCCACCAGCGGGGGGGCCAGAGACCGGGCCGGGGAGCTGTTTTTT.

This chain uses TRBV5-1 with TRBJ1-1; 9 nucleotides match TRBD1. Trimming took 0 bases from V and 8 from J; bases not matched to a gene: 2. CDR3 size: 13 residues. Germline V lookup: CDR1 SGHRS, CDR2 YFSETQ. CDR3 protein: CASSLGQGGEAFF. The DNA of the CDR3 is TGCGCCAGCAGCTTGGGACAGGGGGGCGAAGCTTTCTTT.

V gene TRBV9 combines with J gene TRBJ2-6; D unclear. The CDR3 has 15 residues. CDR1 SGDLS and CDR2 YYNGEE come from the germline V gene. V lost 6 bases, J lost 0 bases, and 10 bases lay in between. This CDR3 is CASTMDHSGANVLTF. CDR3 nucleotide sequence: TGTGCCAGCACAATGGACCACTCTGGGGCCAACGTCCTGACTTTC.

The chain joins TRBV7-2 to TRBJ1-5; tentative D call: TRBD1 (5 bases). The V gene lost 4 bases and the J gene lost 2 bases, with 9 bases spanning the gap. In germline, CDR1 is SGHTA, CDR2 FQGNSA. The CDR3 consists of 14 residues. The CDR3: CASSYLGGNQPQHF. The DNA of the CDR3 is TGTGCCAGCAGCTACTTGGGGGGCAATCAGCCCCAGCATTTT.

The chain employs TRBV5-5 and TRBJ1-4, with a weak D call TRBD1 (5 bases). The CDR3 has 14 amino acids. V lost 0 bases and J lost 8, with 11 bases in between. In germline, CDR1 is SGHKS, CDR2 YYEKEE (reference sequence). This chain's CDR3 is CASSLGGGSEKLFF. The CDR3 DNA reads TGTGCCAGCAGCTTGGGCGGGGGTTCCGAAAAACTGTTTTTT.

The J gene is TRBJ2-5, the V gene TRBV10-1; D remains unclear. Germline V CDR1 and CDR2: WNHNN, SYGVQD (reference sequence). There are 13 residues in the CDR3. V dropped 1 base and J dropped 2 bases, with 5 bases sitting between them. The DNA for the CDR3 is TGCGCCAGCAGTGAGTGGCAACAAGAGACCCAGTACTTC. Its protein product is CASSEWQQETQYF.

The chain couples TRBV4-2 to TRBJ1-5; no firm D call. V was clipped by 0 bases and J by 2 bases, with 14 bases between them. Germline V gene lookup returns CDR1 LGHNA and CDR2 YNFKEQ. The CDR3 loop spans 17 amino acids. The CDR3 loop is CASSQEAQNQGNQPQHF. The CDR3 DNA sequence: TGTGCCAGCAGCCAAGAGGCACAAAACCAGGGCAATCAGCCCCAGCATTTT.

The gene calls are TRBV6-5 and TRBJ1-1; 10 bases agree with TRBD1. CDR1 and CDR2 from the germline V gene are MNHEY and SVGAGI. The CDR3 extends over 12 amino acids. Unmatched junction bases numbered 4, after V lost 6 bases and J lost 9 bases. This CDR3 is CASRGQGGQAFF. In DNA form, the CDR3 reads TGTGCCAGCAGAGGACAGGGGGGCCAAGCTTTCTTT.

Written as DNA, the CDR3 is TGTGCCAGCAGCCTCCTCGGAACTAATGAAAAACTGTTTTTT. Its protein is CASSLLGTNEKLFF. This chain uses TRBV7-8 with TRBJ1-4; D remains ambiguous. Germline V gene lookup returns CDR1 SGHVS and CDR2 FQNEAQ. V lost 5 bases and J 1 base, leaving 8 bases between the germline ends. The CDR3 runs 14 residues.

This chain links TRBV6-6 with TRBJ2-2; D might be TRBD1 (6 bases). The germline gives CDR1 MNHNY, CDR2 SVGAGI (reference sequence). The CDR3 totals 14 residues. V gave up 6 bases and J gave up 2 bases, with 10 bases separating them. This CDR3 reads CASSPDSNTGELFF. CDR3 coding DNA: TGTGCCAGCAGCCCGGACAGCAACACCGGGGAGCTGTTTTTT.

The V call is TRBV29-1, the J call TRBJ2-7, with no clear D. V was shortened by 5 bases and J by 2 bases, with 10 bases between the two germline ends. The CDR3 runs 12 residues. The V gene's germline CDR1 is SQVTM and CDR2 ANQGSEA. The CDR3 reads CSVIDKTYEQYF. Written as DNA, the CDR3 is TGCAGCGTTATAGACAAAACCTACGAGCAGTACTTC.

The chain combines TRBV6-1 with TRBJ1-6; D gene unclear. Germline V gene sequence: CDR1 MNHNS, CDR2 SASEGT. The CDR3 is 18 amino acids. The V and J ends lost 3 bases and 0 bases respectively, with 15 bases between them. CDR3 in DNA: TGTGCCAGCAGTGAGAGGCCCCCTCGGAGCTCCTATAATTCACCCCTCCACTTT. This encodes CASSERPPRSSYNSPLHF.

The DNA of the CDR3 is TGTGCCAGCAGACAGGGGGCTACTACGAACTATGGCTACACCTTC. Translated: CASRQGATTNYGYTF. The genes are TRBV6-4 and TRBJ1-2, with 9 nucleotides matching TRBD1. J gave up 2 bases and V 6 bases, and 7 bases lay outside the gene matches. Per the germline V gene, CDR1 is MRHNA and CDR2 is SNTAGT. The CDR3 totals 15 residues.

The rearrangement links TRBV7-8 to TRBJ2-4; D may be TRBD2 (8 bases). V was shortened by 1 base and J by 7 bases, with 26 bases between the two germline ends. This CDR3 is built from 19 residues. CDR1 SGHVS and CDR2 FQNEAQ come from the germline V gene. DNA for the CDR3: TGTGCCAGCAGCTTAGTCCGGGGGACTAGAGGGCAGGGGGTGAACATTCAGTACTTC. Protein sequence: CASSLVRGTRGQGVNIQYF.

The chain uses TRBV3-1 (or the pseudogene TRBV3-2) and TRBJ2-5; D may be TRBD2 (5 bases). This CDR3 contains 16 residues. V was pared by 0 bases and J by 2 bases, with 13 bases between. From germline, CDR1 is LGHDT and CDR2 YNNKEL (reference sequence). As DNA, the CDR3 is TGTGCCAGCAGCCAAGATCCAACTAGAATTCAAGAGACCCAGTACTTC. It is translated as CASSQDPTRIQETQYF.